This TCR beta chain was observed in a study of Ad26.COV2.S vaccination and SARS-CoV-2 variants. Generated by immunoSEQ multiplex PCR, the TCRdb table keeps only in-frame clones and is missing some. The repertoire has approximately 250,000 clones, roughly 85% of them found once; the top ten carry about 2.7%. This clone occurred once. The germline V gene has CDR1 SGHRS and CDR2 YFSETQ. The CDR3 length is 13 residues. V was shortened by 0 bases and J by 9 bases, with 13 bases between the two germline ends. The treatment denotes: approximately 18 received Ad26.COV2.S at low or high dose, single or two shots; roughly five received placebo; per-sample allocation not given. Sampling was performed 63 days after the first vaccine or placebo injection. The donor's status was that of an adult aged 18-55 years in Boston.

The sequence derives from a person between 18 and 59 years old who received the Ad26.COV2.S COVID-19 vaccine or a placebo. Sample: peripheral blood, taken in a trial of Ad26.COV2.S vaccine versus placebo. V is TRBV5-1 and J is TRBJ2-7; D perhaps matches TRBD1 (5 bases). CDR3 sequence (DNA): TGCGCCAGCAGCTTGGCAGGGCCGTCGGCGCAGTACTTC. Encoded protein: CASSLAGPSAQYF.